This TCR beta chain was sequenced in a study of blood T cell repertoires in COVID-19. Enrollees, roughly 18 to 90 years old, lived in fewer than 25 US areas. Measured with immunoSEQ multiplex PCR; TCRdb has only the in-frame clones, and not every one. The repertoire holds approximately 230,000 clones, with almost 85% as singletons. The sample taken for sequencing was PBMCs or T cells enriched from blood (not recorded which). The receptor comes from a man aged 40-49 years who had recovered from COVID-19.

CDR3 in DNA: TGTGCCAGCAGCTTAGGGACTAGCTCCTACGAGCAGTACTTC. It is translated as CASSLGTSSYEQYF. The rearrangement links TRBV11-2 to TRBJ2-7; 7 nucleotides match TRBD2. In germline, CDR1 is SGHAT, CDR2 FQNNGV. CDR3 size: 14 residues. Germline trimming cut 1 base from V and 0 bases from J; bases unmatched to any gene: 0.